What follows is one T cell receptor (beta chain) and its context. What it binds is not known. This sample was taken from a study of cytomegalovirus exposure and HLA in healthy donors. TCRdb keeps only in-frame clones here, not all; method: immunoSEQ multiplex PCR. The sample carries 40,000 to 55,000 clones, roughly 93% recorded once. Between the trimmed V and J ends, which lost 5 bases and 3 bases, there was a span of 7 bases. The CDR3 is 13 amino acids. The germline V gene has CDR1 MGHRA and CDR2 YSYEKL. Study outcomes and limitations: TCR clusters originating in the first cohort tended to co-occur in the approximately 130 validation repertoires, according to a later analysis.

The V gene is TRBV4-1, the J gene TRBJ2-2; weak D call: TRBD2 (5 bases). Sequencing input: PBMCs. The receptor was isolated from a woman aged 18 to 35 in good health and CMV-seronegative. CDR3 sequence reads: CASSTGDTGELFF. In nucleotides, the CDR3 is TGCGCCAGCAGCACCGGGGACACCGGGGAGCTGTTTTTT.